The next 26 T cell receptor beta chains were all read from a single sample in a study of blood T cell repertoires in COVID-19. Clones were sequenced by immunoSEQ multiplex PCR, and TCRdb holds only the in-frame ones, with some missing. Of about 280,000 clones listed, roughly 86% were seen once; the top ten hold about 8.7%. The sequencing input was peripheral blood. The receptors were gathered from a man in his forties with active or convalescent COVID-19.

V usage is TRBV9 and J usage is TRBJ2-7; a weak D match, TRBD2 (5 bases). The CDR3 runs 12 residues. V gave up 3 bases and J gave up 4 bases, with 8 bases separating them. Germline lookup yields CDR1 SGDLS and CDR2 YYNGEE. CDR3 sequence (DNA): TGTGCCAGCAGCGGCGAGGGATACGAGCAGTACTTC. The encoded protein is CASSGEGYEQYF.

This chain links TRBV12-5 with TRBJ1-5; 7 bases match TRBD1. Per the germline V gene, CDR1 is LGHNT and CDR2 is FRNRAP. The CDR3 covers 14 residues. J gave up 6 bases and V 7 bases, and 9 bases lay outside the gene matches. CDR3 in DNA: TGTGCTAGTGCCATGACAGGGCGGGGTCAGCCCCAGCATTTT. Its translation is CASAMTGRGQPQHF.

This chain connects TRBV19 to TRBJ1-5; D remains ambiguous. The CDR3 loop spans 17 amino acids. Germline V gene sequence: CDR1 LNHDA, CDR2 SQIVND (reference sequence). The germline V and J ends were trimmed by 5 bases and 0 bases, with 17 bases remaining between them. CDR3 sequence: CASSRDNQAYSNQPQHF. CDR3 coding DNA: TGTGCCAGTAGTCGGGATAACCAGGCATATAGCAATCAGCCCCAGCATTTT.

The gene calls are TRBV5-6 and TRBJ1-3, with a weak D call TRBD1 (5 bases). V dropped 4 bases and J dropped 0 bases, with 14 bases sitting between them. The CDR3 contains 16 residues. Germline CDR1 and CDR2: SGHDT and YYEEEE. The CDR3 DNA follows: TGTGCCAGCAGCGGGGCGGAAGGATACTCTGGAAACACCATATATTTT. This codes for CASSGAEGYSGNTIYF.

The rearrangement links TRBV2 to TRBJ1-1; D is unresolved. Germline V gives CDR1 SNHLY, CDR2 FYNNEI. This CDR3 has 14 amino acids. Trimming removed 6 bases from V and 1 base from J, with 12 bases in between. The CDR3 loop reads CASRFFQENTEAFF. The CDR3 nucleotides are TGTGCCAGCAGATTTTTTCAGGAGAACACTGAAGCTTTCTTT.

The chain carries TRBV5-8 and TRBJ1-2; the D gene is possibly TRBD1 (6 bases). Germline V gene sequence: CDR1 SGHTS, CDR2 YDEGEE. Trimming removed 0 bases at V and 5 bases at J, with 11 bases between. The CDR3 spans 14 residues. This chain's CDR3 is CASSLERQVYGYTF. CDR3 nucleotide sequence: TGTGCCAGCAGCTTGGAACGACAGGTTTATGGCTACACCTTC.

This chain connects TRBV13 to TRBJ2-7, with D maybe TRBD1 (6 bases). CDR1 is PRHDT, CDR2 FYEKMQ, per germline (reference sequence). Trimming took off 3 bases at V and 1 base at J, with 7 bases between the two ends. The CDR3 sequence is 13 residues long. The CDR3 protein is CASSFQGSYEQYF. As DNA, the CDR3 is TGTGCCAGCAGCTTTCAGGGGTCCTACGAGCAGTACTTC. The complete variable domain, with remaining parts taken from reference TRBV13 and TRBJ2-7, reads AAGVIQSPRHLIKEKRETATLKCYPIPRHDTVYWYQQGPGQDPQFLISFYEKMQSDKGSIPDRFSAQQFSDYHSELNMSSLELGDSALYFCASSFQGSYEQYFGPGTRLTVT.

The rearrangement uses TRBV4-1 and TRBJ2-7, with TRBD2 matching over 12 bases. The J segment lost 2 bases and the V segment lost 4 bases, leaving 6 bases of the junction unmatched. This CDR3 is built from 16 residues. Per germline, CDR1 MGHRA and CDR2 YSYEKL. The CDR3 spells CASSLETSGGTYEQYF. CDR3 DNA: TGCGCCAGCAGCCTTGAAACTAGCGGGGGGACCTACGAGCAGTACTTC.

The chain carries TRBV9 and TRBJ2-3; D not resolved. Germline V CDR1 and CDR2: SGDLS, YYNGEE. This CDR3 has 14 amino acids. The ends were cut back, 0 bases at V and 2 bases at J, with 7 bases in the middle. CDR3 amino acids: CASSVDLDTDTQYF. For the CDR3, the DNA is TGTGCCAGCAGCGTAGACTTAGACACAGATACGCAGTATTTT.

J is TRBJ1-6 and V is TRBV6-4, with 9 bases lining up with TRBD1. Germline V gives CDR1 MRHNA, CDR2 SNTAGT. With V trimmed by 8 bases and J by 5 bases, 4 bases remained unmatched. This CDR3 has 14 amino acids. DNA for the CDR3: TGTGCCAGCCGAGGGACAGGGAATAATTCACCCCTCCACTTT. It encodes CASRGTGNNSPLHF.

Written as DNA, the CDR3 is TGTGCCAGCAGCCAGGGACTAGCGAGCACCTACGAGCAGTACTTC. It is translated as CASSQGLASTYEQYF. This chain uses TRBV14 with TRBJ2-7; the match to TRBD2 covers 10 bases. The trim removed 3 bases at V and 2 bases at J, leaving 4 bases unmatched. The CDR3 is 15 residues long. The V gene's germline CDR1 is SGHDN and CDR2 FVKESK.

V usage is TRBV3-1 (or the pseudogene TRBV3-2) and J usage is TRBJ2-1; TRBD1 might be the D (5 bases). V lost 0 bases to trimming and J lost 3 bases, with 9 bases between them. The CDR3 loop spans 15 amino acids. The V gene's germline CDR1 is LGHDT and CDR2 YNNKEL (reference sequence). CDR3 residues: CASSQDRDSYNEQFF. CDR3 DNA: TGTGCCAGCAGCCAAGATCGAGACAGCTACAATGAGCAGTTCTTC.

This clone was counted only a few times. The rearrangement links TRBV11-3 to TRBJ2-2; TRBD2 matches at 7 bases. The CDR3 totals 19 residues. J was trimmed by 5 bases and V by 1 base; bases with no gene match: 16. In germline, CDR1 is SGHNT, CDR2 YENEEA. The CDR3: CASSLGVAGTRERTGELFF. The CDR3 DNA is TGTGCCAGCAGCTTAGGGGTAGCGGGCACCCGCGAAAGGACCGGGGAGCTGTTTTTT.

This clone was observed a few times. CDR3 protein: CASSLWWGGDDQPQHF. The CDR3 DNA follows: TGTGCCAGCAGCTTGTGGTGGGGAGGGGACGATCAGCCCCAGCATTTT. This sequence joins TRBV5-6 and TRBJ1-5; perhaps TRBD1 as D (5 bases). Germline CDR1 and CDR2: SGHDT and YYEEEE. CDR3 size: 16 residues. V shed 1 base and J shed 5 bases, with 16 bases lying between them. Supplemented by reference TRBV5-6 and TRBJ1-5, the full variable domain reads DAGVTQSPTHLIKTRGQQVTLRCSPKSGHDTVSWYQQALGQGPQFIFQYYEEEERQRGNFPDRFSGHQFPNYSSELNVNALLLGDSALYLCASSLWWGGDDQPQHFGDGTRLSIL.

The DNA of the CDR3 is TGTGCCAGCAGTGAAATCAGGGCTAATTCACCCCTCCACTTT. Protein: CASSEIRANSPLHF. The chain links TRBV6-1 to TRBJ1-6; the D gene is possibly TRBD1 (5 bases). CDR1 MNHNS and CDR2 SASEGT come from the germline V gene. This CDR3 has 14 amino acids. Trimming pared 2 bases from V and 6 bases from J, leaving 8 bases between.

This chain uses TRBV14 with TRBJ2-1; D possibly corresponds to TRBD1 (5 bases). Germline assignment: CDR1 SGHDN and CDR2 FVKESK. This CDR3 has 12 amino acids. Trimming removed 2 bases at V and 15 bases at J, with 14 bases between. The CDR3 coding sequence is TGTGCCAGCAGCCAATTGGGGCCAGGGCGGTTCTTC. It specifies CASSQLGPGRFF.

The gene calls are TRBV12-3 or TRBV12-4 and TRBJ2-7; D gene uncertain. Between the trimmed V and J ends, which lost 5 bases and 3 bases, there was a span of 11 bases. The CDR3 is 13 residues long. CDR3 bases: TGTGCCAGCAGTCCTCACTCCGGCTACGAGCAGTACTTC. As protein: CASSPHSGYEQYF.

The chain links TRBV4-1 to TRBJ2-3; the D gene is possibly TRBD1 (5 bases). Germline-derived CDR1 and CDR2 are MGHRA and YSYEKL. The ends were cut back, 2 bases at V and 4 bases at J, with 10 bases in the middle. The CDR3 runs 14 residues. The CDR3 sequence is CASSQPLGADTQYF. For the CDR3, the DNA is TGCGCCAGCAGCCAACCCCTAGGGGCAGATACGCAGTATTTT.

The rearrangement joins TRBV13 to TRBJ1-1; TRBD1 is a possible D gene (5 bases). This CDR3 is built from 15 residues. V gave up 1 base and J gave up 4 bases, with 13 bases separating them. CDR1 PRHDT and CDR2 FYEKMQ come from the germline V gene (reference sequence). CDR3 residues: CASSLVERGGTEAFF. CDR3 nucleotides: TGTGCCAGCAGCTTAGTGGAAAGGGGAGGCACTGAAGCTTTCTTT.

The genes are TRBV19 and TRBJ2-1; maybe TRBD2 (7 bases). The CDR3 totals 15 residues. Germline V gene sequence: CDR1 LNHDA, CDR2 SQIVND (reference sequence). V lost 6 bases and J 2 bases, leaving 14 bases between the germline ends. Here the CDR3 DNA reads TGTGCCAGTAGCAGGTGGGGGGGCACCTACAATGAGCAGTTCTTC. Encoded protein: CASSRWGGTYNEQFF.

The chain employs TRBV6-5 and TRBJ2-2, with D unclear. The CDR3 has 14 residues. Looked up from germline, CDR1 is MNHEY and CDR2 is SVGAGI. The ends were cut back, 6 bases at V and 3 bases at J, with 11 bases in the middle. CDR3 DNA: TGTGCCAGCAGATACCAGATATACACCGGGGAGCTGTTTTTT. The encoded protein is CASRYQIYTGELFF.

The DNA of the CDR3 is TGTGCCACCGTCAGGGACACTGAAGCTTTCTTT. Translation: CATVRDTEAFF. This chain joins TRBV24-1 and TRBJ1-1, with a weak D call TRBD1 (5 bases). The germline V gene has CDR1 KGHDR and CDR2 SFDVKD. V was pared by 9 bases and J by 3 bases, with 7 bases between. This CDR3 is built from 11 residues.

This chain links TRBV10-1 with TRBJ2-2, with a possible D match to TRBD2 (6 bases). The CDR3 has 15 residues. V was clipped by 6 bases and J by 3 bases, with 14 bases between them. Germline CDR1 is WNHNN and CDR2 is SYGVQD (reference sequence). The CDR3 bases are TGCGCCAGCAGCGGGGGACGCTCGGACACCGGGGAGCTGTTTTTT. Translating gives CASSGGRSDTGELFF.

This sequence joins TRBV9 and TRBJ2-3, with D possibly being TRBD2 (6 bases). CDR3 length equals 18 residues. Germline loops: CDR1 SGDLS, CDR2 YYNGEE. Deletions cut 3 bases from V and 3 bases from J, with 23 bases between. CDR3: CASSGSPTASVGTDTQYF. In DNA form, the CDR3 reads TGTGCCAGCAGCGGTAGCCCGACGGCTAGCGTGGGTACAGATACGCAGTATTTT.

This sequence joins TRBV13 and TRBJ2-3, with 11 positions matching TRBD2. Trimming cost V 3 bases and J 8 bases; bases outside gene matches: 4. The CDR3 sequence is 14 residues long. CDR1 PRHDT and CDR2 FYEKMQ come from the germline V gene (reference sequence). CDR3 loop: CASSFSGGAVTQYF. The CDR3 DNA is TGTGCCAGCAGCTTTAGCGGGGGGGCAGTTACGCAGTATTTT.

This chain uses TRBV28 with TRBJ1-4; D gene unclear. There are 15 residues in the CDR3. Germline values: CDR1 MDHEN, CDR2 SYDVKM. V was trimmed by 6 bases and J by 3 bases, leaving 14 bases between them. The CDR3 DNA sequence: TGTGCCAGCAGCCCTGTTGAGTTATCTAATGAAAAACTGTTTTTT. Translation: CASSPVELSNEKLFF.